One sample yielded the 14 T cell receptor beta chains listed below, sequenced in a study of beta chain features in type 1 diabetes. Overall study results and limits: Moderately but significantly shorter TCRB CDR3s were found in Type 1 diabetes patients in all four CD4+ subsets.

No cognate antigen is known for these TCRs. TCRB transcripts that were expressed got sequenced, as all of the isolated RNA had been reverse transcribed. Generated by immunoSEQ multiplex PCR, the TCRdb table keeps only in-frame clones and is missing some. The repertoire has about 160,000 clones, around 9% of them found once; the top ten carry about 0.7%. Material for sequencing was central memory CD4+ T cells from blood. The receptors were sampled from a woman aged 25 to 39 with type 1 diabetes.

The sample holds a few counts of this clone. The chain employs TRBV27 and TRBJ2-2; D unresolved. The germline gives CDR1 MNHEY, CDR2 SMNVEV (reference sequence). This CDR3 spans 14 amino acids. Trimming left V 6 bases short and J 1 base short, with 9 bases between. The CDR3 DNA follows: TGTGCCAGCAGACTCACAGAGAACACCGGGGAGCTGTTTTTT. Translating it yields CASRLTENTGELFF.

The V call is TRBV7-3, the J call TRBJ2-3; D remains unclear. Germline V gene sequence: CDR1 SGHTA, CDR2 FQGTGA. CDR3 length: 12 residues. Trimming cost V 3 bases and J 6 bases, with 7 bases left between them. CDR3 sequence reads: CASSFGADTQYF. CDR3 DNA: TGTGCCAGCAGCTTCGGAGCGGATACGCAGTATTTT.

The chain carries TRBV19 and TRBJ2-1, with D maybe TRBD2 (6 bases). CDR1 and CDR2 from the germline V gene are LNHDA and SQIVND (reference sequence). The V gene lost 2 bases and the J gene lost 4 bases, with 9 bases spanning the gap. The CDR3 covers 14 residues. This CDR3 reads CASSIYGTYNEQFF. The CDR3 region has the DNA TGTGCCAGTAGTATATACGGGACTTACAATGAGCAGTTCTTC.

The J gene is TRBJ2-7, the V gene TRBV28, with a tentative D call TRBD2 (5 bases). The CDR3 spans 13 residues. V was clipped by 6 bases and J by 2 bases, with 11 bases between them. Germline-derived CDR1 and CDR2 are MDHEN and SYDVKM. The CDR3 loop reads CASSEGSPYEQYF. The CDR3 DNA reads TGTGCCAGCAGCGAGGGCAGCCCCTACGAGCAGTACTTC.

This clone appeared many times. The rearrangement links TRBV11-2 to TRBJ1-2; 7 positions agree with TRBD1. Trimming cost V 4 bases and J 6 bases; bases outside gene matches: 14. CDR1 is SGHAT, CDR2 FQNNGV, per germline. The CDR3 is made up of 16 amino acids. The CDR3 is CASSWISDRANHGYTF. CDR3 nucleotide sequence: TGTGCCAGCAGCTGGATCTCCGACAGGGCAAACCATGGCTACACCTTC.

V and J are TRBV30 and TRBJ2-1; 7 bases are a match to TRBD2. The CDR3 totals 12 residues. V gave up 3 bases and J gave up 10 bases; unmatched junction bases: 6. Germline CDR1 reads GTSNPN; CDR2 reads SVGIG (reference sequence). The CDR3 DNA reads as TGTGCCTGGAGACCCAAAGCGGGAGAGCAGTTCTTC. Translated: CAWRPKAGEQFF.

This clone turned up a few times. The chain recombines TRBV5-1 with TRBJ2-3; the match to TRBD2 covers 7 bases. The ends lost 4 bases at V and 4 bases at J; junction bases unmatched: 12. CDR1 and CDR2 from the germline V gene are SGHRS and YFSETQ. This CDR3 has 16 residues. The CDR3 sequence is CASSPEGGRVSDTQYF. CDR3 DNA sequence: TGCGCCAGCAGCCCAGAAGGCGGGAGAGTTTCAGATACGCAGTATTTT.

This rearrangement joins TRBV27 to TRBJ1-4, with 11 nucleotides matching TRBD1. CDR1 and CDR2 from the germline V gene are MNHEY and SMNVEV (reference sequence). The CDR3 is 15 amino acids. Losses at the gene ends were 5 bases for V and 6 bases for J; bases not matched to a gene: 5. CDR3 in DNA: TGTGCCAGCAGTCGGACAGGGGGCAGGGATGAAAAACTGTTTTTT. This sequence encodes CASSRTGGRDEKLFF.

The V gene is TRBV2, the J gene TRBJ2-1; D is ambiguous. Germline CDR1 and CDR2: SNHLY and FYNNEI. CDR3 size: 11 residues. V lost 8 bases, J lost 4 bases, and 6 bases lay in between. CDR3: CASGLYNEQFF. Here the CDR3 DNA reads TGTGCCAGCGGGCTTTACAATGAGCAGTTCTTC.

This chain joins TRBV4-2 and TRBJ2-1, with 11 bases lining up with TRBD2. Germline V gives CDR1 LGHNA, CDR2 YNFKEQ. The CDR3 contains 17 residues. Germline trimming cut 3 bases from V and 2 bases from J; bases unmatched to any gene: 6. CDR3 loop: CASSQGLAGGPYNEQFF. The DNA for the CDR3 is TGTGCCAGCAGCCAGGGGCTAGCGGGAGGCCCCTACAATGAGCAGTTCTTC.

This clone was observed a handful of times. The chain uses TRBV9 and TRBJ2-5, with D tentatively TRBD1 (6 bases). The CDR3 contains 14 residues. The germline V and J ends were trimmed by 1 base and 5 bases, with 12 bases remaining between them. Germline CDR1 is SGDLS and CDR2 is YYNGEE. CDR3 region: CASSVSPGEETQYF. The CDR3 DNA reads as TGTGCCAGCAGCGTAAGCCCAGGGGAGGAGACCCAGTACTTC.

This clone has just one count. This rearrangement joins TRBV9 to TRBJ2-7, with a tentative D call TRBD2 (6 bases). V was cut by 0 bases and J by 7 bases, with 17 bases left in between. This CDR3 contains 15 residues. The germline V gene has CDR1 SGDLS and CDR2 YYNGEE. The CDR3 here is CASSVGGGPSGEQYF. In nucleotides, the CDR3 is TGTGCCAGCAGCGTAGGTGGAGGGCCCTCGGGGGAGCAGTACTTC.

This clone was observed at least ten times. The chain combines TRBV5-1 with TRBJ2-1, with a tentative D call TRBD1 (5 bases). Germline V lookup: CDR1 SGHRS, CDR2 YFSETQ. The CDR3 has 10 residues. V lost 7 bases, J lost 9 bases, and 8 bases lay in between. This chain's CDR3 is CASGHGEQFF. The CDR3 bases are TGCGCCAGCGGACACGGTGAGCAGTTCTTC.

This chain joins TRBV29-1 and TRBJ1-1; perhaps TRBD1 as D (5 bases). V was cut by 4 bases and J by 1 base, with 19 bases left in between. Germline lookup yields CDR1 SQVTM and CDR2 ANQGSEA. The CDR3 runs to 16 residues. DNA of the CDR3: TGCAGCGTTGGAGGGGTGGAGGGGACGAGGAACACTGAAGCTTTCTTT. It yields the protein CSVGGVEGTRNTEAFF.